This entry is about one T cell receptor (beta chain). The target antigen is unknown. The data are from a study of graft-versus-host responses after intestinal transplantation. For the study at large: The study gave all recipients anti-thymocyte globulin induction, then tacrolimus and steroids for 2 to 3 years. Overall study findings and caveats: Recipient marrow harbored GvH clones, some of which surfaced first in ileum or blood.

Clones were read by immunoSEQ multiplex PCR, and TCRdb kept only the in-frame ones, dropping some. The sample shows some 77,000 clones, roughly 90% of them seen only once. This CDR3 comprises 16 residues. J lost 0 bases, V lost 6 bases, and 7 bases had no gene match. Germline V gene sequence: CDR1 SNHLY, CDR2 FYNNEI. The clonotype was recovered from a human patient who received an intestinal transplant, so some T cells may come from the graft donor. The chain links TRBV2 to TRBJ2-3; 9 nucleotides agree with TRBD1. The source was PBMCs, collected 98 days after intestinal transplantation. The CDR3 DNA reads TGTGCCAGCAGCCCCGGACAGGGGTCTAGCACAGATACGCAGTATTTT. Its protein product is CASSPGQGSSTDTQYF. The entire variable domain, with the rest obtained from reference TRBV2 and TRBJ2-3, is as follows: EPEVTQTPSHQVTQMGQEVILRCVPISNHLYFYWYRQILGQKVEFLVSFYNNEISEKSEIFDDQFSVERPDGSNFTLKIRSTKLEDSAMYFCASSPGQGSSTDTQYFGPGTRLTVL.